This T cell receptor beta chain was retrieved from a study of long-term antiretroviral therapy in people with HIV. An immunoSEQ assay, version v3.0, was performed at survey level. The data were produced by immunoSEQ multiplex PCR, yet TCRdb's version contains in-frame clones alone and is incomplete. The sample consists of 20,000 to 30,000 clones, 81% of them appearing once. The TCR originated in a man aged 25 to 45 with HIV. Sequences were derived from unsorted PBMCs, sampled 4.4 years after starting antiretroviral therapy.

The CDR3 bases are TGTGCCAGCAGTGAGACAGGGGTCGAGAAAAAACTGTTTTTT. It codes for CASSETGVEKKLFF. The V and J genes are TRBV25-1 and TRBJ1-4; TRBD1 agrees at 8 bases. Germline V gene lookup returns CDR1 MGHDK and CDR2 SYGVNS. The CDR3 is 14 residues long. J was trimmed by 9 bases and V by 3 bases; bases with no gene match: 6.